This T cell receptor beta chain appears in the sequencing data of a study of regulatory T cells in long-lasting Graves disease. Time point meaning: persistent/refractory GD, antithyroid drugs over 5 years with positive TRAb. RNA isolated from PBMCs was used to make the TCR library. American Thyroid Association guidelines were used to diagnose Graves' disease. Arm-PCR with iRepertoire HTBI primers amplified the CDR3 regions for these TCR beta libraries. TCRdb reprocessed the multiplex PCR reads with MiXCR, giving one entry per CDR3 protein. The data show approximately 690,000 distinct CDR3 sequences, approximately 29% seen once. The sample here was peripheral blood mononuclear cells (PBMCs), taken when the disease was refractory, from a patient treated with antithyroid drugs. The receptor was derived from a female donor with Graves disease.

CDR3 sequence reads: CASSSGLAGAEQYF. Here the CDR3 DNA reads TGCGCCAGCAGCTCAGGACTAGCGGGAGCCGAGCAGTACTTC. The rearrangement uses TRBV5-1 and TRBJ2-7, with 13 bases lining up with TRBD2. Losses at the gene ends were 3 bases for V and 6 bases for J; bases not matched to a gene: 3. CDR1 is SGHRS and CDR2 is YFSETQ in the germline V gene. The CDR3 length is 14 residues.